This TCR beta chain was recovered during a study of cytomegalovirus exposure and HLA in healthy donors. Notes on the study in general: Later analysis demonstrated an association between a missense DCLRE1C variant and TCR beta V- and J-gene trimming. A later analysis associated some 16,000 TCR beta sequences with HLA alleles at a 0.05 false discovery rate.

Germline-derived CDR1 and CDR2 are MNHEY and SMNVEV (reference sequence). The CDR3 is made up of 15 amino acids. The V gene end was trimmed by 2 bases and the J gene end by 3 bases; junction bases not matched to a gene: 4. Donors consisted of healthy bone marrow donors. This clone was found once. Its antigen is not known. Primers for the PCR totalled 60 Vbeta and 13 Jbeta. TCRdb's copy holds only in-frame clones and misses some; the assay was immunoSEQ multiplex PCR. The profile shows over 200,000 clones, roughly 87% of them singletons. This chain joins TRBV27 and TRBJ2-5; 9 bases fit TRBD1. This clonotype was sampled from a woman in her forties in good health and CMV-seropositive. Sequenced: PBMCs. CDR3 residues: CASSLGRQGEETQYF. In DNA form, the CDR3 reads TGTGCCAGCAGTTTAGGCAGACAGGGGGAAGAGACCCAGTACTTC.